The 11 T cell receptor beta chains listed next were all sequenced from one sample in a study of blood T cell repertoires in COVID-19. Data came from immunoSEQ multiplex PCR; TCRdb stores just in-frame clones and leaves some out. This table holds just over 250,000 clones, 84% found once. The sequenced sample consisted of PBMCs or T cells enriched from blood (not recorded which). Source of these receptors: a man aged 25 to 40 with acute COVID-19.

This clone came up once. The CDR3 here is CASRVQGAPGSGYTF. CDR3 sequence (DNA): TGTGCCAGCAGAGTACAGGGGGCGCCCGGCTCTGGCTACACCTTC. The V and J genes are TRBV6-5 and TRBJ1-2; 9 bases are shared with TRBD1. Per the germline V gene, CDR1 is MNHEY and CDR2 is SVGAGI. The trim removed 6 bases at V and 7 bases at J, leaving 12 bases unmatched. This CDR3 region has 15 residues.

Only a few counts were recorded for this clone. The chain combines TRBV15 with TRBJ1-6, with D perhaps matching TRBD1 (6 bases). The germline V gene has CDR1 LNHNV and CDR2 YYDKDF (reference sequence). V was trimmed by 0 bases and J by 9 bases, leaving 15 bases between them. The CDR3 consists of 16 residues. The CDR3 spells CATSRDRTGLGSPLHF. The CDR3 DNA follows: TGTGCCACCAGCAGAGATCGCACAGGGTTGGGTTCACCCCTCCACTTT.

A note on this clone: A read error may explain this, as a much larger clone is one base away. The chain recombines TRBV27 with TRBJ1-3; D is unclear. This CDR3 comprises 13 residues. Trimming shortened V by 4 bases and J by 0 bases, and 4 bases separated the two germline ends. From germline, CDR1 is MNHEY and CDR2 SMNVEV (reference sequence). The CDR3, as DNA: TGTGCCAGCAGTTCCCTCTCTGGAAACACCATATATTTT. Protein product: CASSSLSGNTIYF.

The chain carries TRBV7-9 and TRBJ1-2; 11 positions match TRBD1. Germline values: CDR1 SEHNR, CDR2 FQNEAQ (reference sequence). CDR3 length: 16 amino acids. With 0 bases clipped from V and 8 bases from J, the junction kept 8 bases outside the gene matches. This chain's CDR3 is CASSLAAGQGAFGYTF. As DNA, the CDR3 is TGTGCCAGCAGCTTAGCGGCAGGACAGGGGGCGTTCGGCTACACCTTC.

This clone was observed a single time. The chain recombines TRBV27 with TRBJ1-2, with D tentatively TRBD1 (6 bases). Germline-derived CDR1 and CDR2 are MNHEY and SMNVEV (reference sequence). This CDR3 is 12 amino acids long. Trimming took 6 bases from V and 7 from J, leaving 12 bases between them. CDR3 DNA sequence: TGTGCCAGCAGGATAGGGGGTGGTGGCTACACCTTC. It encodes CASRIGGGGYTF.

J is TRBJ2-1 and V is TRBV19; 11 bases align to TRBD1. The V and J ends lost 8 bases and 7 bases, in that order; junction bases with no gene match: 4. The CDR3 is 13 amino acids. Germline loops: CDR1 LNHDA, CDR2 SQIVND (reference sequence). The CDR3 is CASGDRGRNEQFF. The CDR3 region has the DNA TGTGCCAGTGGGGACAGGGGGAGAAATGAGCAGTTCTTC.

As for this clone: Germline is not matched at one junction end, which may reflect a read error. The chain has TRBV5-1 and TRBJ1-2; 7 bases are a match to TRBD1. The CDR3 covers 13 residues. CDR1 is SGHRS and CDR2 is YFSETQ in the germline V gene. The CDR3 nucleotides are TGTGCCAGCAGCCTGGGACAGAACTATGGCTACACCTTC. Translating gives CASSLGQNYGYTF. Complete variable domain (other parts from reference TRBV5-1 and TRBJ1-2): KAGVTQTPRYLIKTRGQQVTLSCSPISGHRSVSWYQQTPGQGLQFLFEYFSETQRNKGNFPGRFSGRQFSNSRSEMNVSTLELGDSALYLCASSLGQNYGYTFGSGTRLTVV.

This clone occurred once. The chain has TRBV6-5 and TRBJ2-1; TRBD2 aligns across 11 bases. Germline V gene data show CDR1 as MNHEY and CDR2 as SVGAGI. V shed 6 bases, J shed 4 bases, and the junction held 5 bases outside the gene matches. The CDR3 has 15 residues. The CDR3 bases are TGTGCCAGCAGGGCTCTAGCGGGGGGTTACAATGAGCAGTTCTTC. Protein product: CASRALAGGYNEQFF.

The chain has TRBV28 and TRBJ1-2; D is unresolved. This CDR3 is built from 13 residues. V dropped 1 base and J dropped 8 bases, with 11 bases sitting between them. Germline CDR1 MDHEN, CDR2 SYDVKM. The CDR3 loop reads CASSLSSPAGYTF. CDR3 nucleotide sequence: TGTGCCAGCAGTTTATCTTCCCCTGCGGGCTACACCTTC.

This clone was detected once. The CDR3 sequence: CASSPPGQSNYGYTF. Here the CDR3 DNA reads TGTGCCAGCTCACCACCTGGACAGAGCAACTATGGCTACACCTTC. The chain joins TRBV18 to TRBJ1-2; weak D call: TRBD1 (6 bases). V lost 0 bases, J lost 2 bases, and 10 bases lay in between. Germline V CDR1 and CDR2: KGHSH, LQKENI. This CDR3 has 15 amino acids.

This clone was counted a few times. The chain uses TRBV27 and TRBJ2-1, with 7 nucleotides matching TRBD1. The germline V gene encodes CDR1 MNHEY and CDR2 SMNVEV (reference sequence). After removal of 6 bases from V and 4 bases from J, the junction contained 6 bases not matched to a gene. The length of the CDR3 is 14 residues. The CDR3 nucleotides are TGTGCCAGCAGGTCAGGGGGTGGATACAATGAGCAGTTCTTC. It codes for CASRSGGGYNEQFF.